A selection of T cell receptor beta chains follows, all from one sample in a study of shared clonotypes between healthy human individuals. This table comes from immunoSEQ multiplex PCR, and its TCRdb copy is limited to in-frame clones, with some not included. Of 2 million to 2.5 million clones in the sample, 85% to 95% are singletons; the top ten hold about 0.39%. The material sequenced was naive CD4+ T cells from PBMCs. The receptors here all came from a man aged 18-30 years in good health. Some clones in this sample may be carry-over from other donors' samples. Each CDR3 is given with its conserved first and last residue. A D gene is named only where the DNA matches it firmly.

CDR3: CASSLASGLLASYTF; D: NA; V: TRBV7-2
CDR3: CASSITGNTEAFF; D: NA; V: TRBV19
CDR3: CASSLTGGNEKLFF; D: TRBD1; V: TRBV6-1
CDR3: CASSTQGGINYGYTF; D: NA; V: TRBV5-4
CDR3: CASSFSGNTEAFF; D: NA; V: TRBV5-1
CDR3: CASSLGTSAETQYF; D: NA; V: TRBV7-2
CDR3: CASSLFTSGSSYEQYF; D: TRBD2; V: TRBV5-4
CDR3: CASSYSTGTRNTQYF; D: TRBD2; V: TRBV6-5
CDR3: CASSLEGSEQFF; D: NA; V: TRBV5-1
CDR3: CASSHSLVGYEQYF; D: NA; V: TRBV4-1
CDR3: CASSFPSRDRGETQYF; D: TRBD1; V: TRBV28
CDR3: CASMEGEPDTQYF; D: NA; V: TRBV2
CDR3: CASSLGPRGEKLFF; D: NA; V: TRBV28
CDR3: CASSLRAADNEKLFF; D: NA; V: TRBV11-2
CDR3: CASSLGEGSGYTF; D: NA; V: TRBV7-3
CDR3: CASSRSKGTQYF; D: NA; V: TRBV28
CDR3: CAIRESLGLAGTIDNEQFF; D: TRBD2; V: TRBV10-3
CDR3: CASSPGLPGVSQYF; D: NA; V: TRBV7-8
CDR3: CASSLAGNSNQPQHF; D: NA; V: TRBV7-2
CDR3: CASSLPQGYEQYF; D: NA; V: TRBV5-6
CDR3: CASSFLQGSVNEQFF; D: TRBD1; V: TRBV7-2
CDR3: CASSFGSRVNYGYTF; D: NA; V: TRBV5-1
CDR3: CASSLPGQGALRENYGYTF; D: TRBD1; V: TRBV28
CDR3: CASSEFSRIPDTQYF; D: NA; V: TRBV6-1
CDR3: CASSQPLAGGEQYF; D: NA; V: TRBV4-1
CDR3: CASSLRTGSRDIRYF; D: TRBD1; V: TRBV5-1
CDR3: CASSPIGQGSTEAFF; D: TRBD1; V: TRBV28
CDR3: CSVESQSTDTQYF; D: NA; V: TRBV29-1
CDR3: CASNQNYEQYF; D: NA; V: TRBV28
CDR3: CASSPHLTGAGTQYF; D: NA; V: TRBV7-3
CDR3: CASSPGGRNYEQYF; D: TRBD2; V: TRBV5-1
CDR3: CASSVATQREGRYNEQFF; D: TRBD2; V: TRBV9
CDR3: CASSAGTTTGYEQYF; D: NA; V: TRBV7-9
CDR3: CASGWDRGNEQYF; D: TRBD1; V: TRBV2
CDR3: CASSTGLAGISDTQYF; D: TRBD2; V: TRBV5-1
CDR3: CASSLRQGPVNTEAFF; D: TRBD1; V: TRBV7-2
CDR3: CSVVGQGSTEAFF; D: TRBD1; V: TRBV29-1
CDR3: CASSLTPGPSYEQYF; D: NA; V: TRBV7-2
CDR3: CASSLSFRTYEQYF; D: NA; V: TRBV27
CDR3: CASSLGVAGELFF; D: NA; V: TRBV5-1
CDR3: CASSSGPWSGEQYF; D: NA; V: TRBV7-3
CDR3: CASSQGWRAGMNTEAFF; D: NA; V: TRBV4-3
CDR3: CASSSRSGKTEAFF; D: NA; V: TRBV6-6
CDR3: CASSLNVGGSGEQFF; D: NA; V: TRBV27
CDR3: CAWSGGLGELFF; D: NA; V: TRBV30
CDR3: CASSPGRGYTGELFF; D: NA; V: TRBV7-9
CDR3: CATSRGSAYNEQFF; D: NA; V: TRBV27
CDR3: CASSGQSGSQPQHF; D: NA; V: TRBV18
CDR3: CASRNPRQRRNTEAFF; D: NA; V: TRBV28
CDR3: CASSDGTTYGYTF; D: NA; V: TRBV6-4
CDR3: CASSVMFGGYEQYF; D: NA; V: TRBV7-2
CDR3: CASSLGRVTGELFF; D: NA; V: TRBV5-6
CDR3: CASISTGKGYGYTF; D: NA; V: TRBV6-1
CDR3: CASSPRTFGEQYF; D: NA; V: TRBV14